This T cell receptor beta chain is drawn from a study of breast tumors, draining lymph nodes, adjacent tissues (dated by TCRdb to the mid-2010s). At the level of the whole study: The study compared TCR beta repertoires across tumor, adjacent nontumor tissue and axillary lymph nodes from breast cancer patients. The study was designed to assess the relationships and possible T-cell exchange between tumor, surrounding tissue and draining lymph node repertoires in human breast cancer.

The axillary draining lymph nodes of breast cancer patients were the source of the lymph node samples. The paper's findings and limits, for the study overall: Tumor and nontumor tissue repertoires were found to be significantly more similar in luminal-like than in basal-like breast cancer. The data were considered consistent with most tumor T cells being derived from the lymph node and subsequently expanding within tumor tissue. The conclusion that tumor T cells originate in lymph nodes was presented as consistent with a hypothesis rather than as directly demonstrated. T-cell repertoire diversity in tumors was found to be lower than in lymph nodes but higher than in nontumor tissue, and preferential V and J gene usage was observed.

Trimming removed 3 bases from V and 3 bases from J, leaving 9 bases between the germline ends. The germline V gene supplies CDR1 SGDLS and CDR2 YYNGEE. From the cysteine up to the phenylalanine, the CDR3 has a length of 13 residues. CDR3 DNA only is kept here, 39 bases in frame from base 1. The instrument was an Illumina HiSeq 2000. TCR beta chain libraries were generated by multiplex PCR amplification. High-throughput sequencing was used to analyze the amplified TCR beta chain products. Through fastp at Q25 and MiXCR, TCRdb rebuilt clones from the public reads, retaining in-frame beta chains. Rows matching on CDR3 protein sequence are summarized as one entry with the most common DNA and genes. The table for this sample lists 75,000 to 100,000 distinct CDR3 sequences; approximately 19% of them were counted only once. The ten largest clones take up 2% to 2.5% of the sample. The table lists this clonotype with many counts. Its antigen is not yet known. The sample holds no much larger clone one base away, and base qualities are not on file.

Here the chain combines TRBV9 and TRBJ1-2, with the D gene uncertain. The sequence was collected from a female donor with breast cancer. Some clones in this sample may be carry-over from other donors' samples. The sequenced sample was axillary lymph node tissue. The sequenced DNA: TGTGCCAGCAGCGCCCCCGCCGACTATGGCTACACCTTC. The resulting protein is CASSAPADYGYTF.